This TCR beta chain stems from a study of shared clonotypes between healthy human individuals. Regarding the study as a whole: Genetic and exposure-history diversity was limited by the few donors. Generally, estimated richness proved larger in naive subsets than it did in memory subsets.

The study separated CD4+ cells into CD45RA+ naive and CD45RA-negative memory subsets. In the case of this clone: Its antigen is not known.

Method: immunoSEQ multiplex PCR; TCRdb's copy keeps in-frame clones and lacks some. This table holds about 2.4 million clones, more than 85% found once. Per germline, CDR1 MNHNY and CDR2 SVGAGI (reference sequence). The germline V and J ends were trimmed by 6 bases and 3 bases, with 14 bases remaining between them. The CDR3 is 14 amino acids. This chain uses TRBV6-6 with TRBJ1-2; D is undetermined. The TCR sequence derives from a man between 18 and 29 years old in good health. Some clones in this sample may be carry-over from other donors' samples. Sequencing input: naive CD4+ T cells from PBMCs. Documented subset: CD45RA+ positively selected. The DNA of the CDR3 is TGTGCCAGCAGACCCGGGAGGGAATACTATGGCTACACCTTC. It specifies CASRPGREYYGYTF.